These 13 T cell receptor beta chains were sequenced from one sample in a study of spatial heterogeneity in lung cancer. Time point given: sample taken at primary tumor resection. TCRdb re-derived calls from the 5' RACE reads in MiXCR, one entry per CDR3 protein. This table has 39,000 or so distinct CDR3 sequences, 6.5% to 8.5% appearing once. The sample in question was PBMCs, obtained at surgery. The source of these receptors is a male donor with early-stage non-small cell lung cancer.

This clonotype was detected only a few times. This rearrangement joins TRBV24-1 to TRBJ2-2; possible D gene TRBD1, 6 bases. CDR1 is KGHDR and CDR2 is SFDVKD in the germline V gene. This CDR3 has 18 amino acids. V dropped 2 bases and J dropped 7 bases, with 22 bases sitting between them. CDR3 DNA: TGTGCCACCAGTGATTCCCAACCGGGACAATCCCCAGGCGGGGAGCTGTTTTTT. This translates into CATSDSQPGQSPGGELFF.

This clonotype was counted many times. This chain uses TRBV27 with TRBJ1-1, with D hard to call. Trimming removed 0 bases at V and 7 bases at J, with 9 bases between. The CDR3 is 13 residues long. Germline V gene data show CDR1 as MNHEY and CDR2 as SMNVEV (reference sequence). The CDR3 coding sequence is TGTGCCAGCAGTTTATCAGCAAAAAGTGAAGCTTTCTTT. Translated: CASSLSAKSEAFF.

This clonotype appeared a few times. This chain uses TRBV9 with TRBJ2-5, with TRBD2 matching 8 bases. CDR3 length: 18 residues. V lost 0 bases, J lost 5 bases, and 15 bases stayed unmatched. Germline V lookup: CDR1 SGDLS, CDR2 YYNGEE. CDR3 sequence (DNA): TGTGCCAGCAGCGTAGGTGCGGGGGGCAGTCTTTCGGTGGAGACCCAGTACTTC. Residues: CASSVGAGGSLSVETQYF. Full variable domain (missing parts from reference TRBV9 and TRBJ2-5): DSGVTQTPKHLITATGQRVTLRCSPRSGDLSVYWYQQSLDQGLQFLIQYYNGEERAKGNILERFSAQQFPDLHSELNLSSLELGDSALYFCASSVGAGGSLSVETQYFGPGTRLLVL.

The chain couples TRBV20-1 to TRBJ1-1, with D perhaps TRBD1 (6 bases). The germline gives CDR1 DFQATT, CDR2 SNEGSKA (reference sequence). The length of the CDR3 is 14 residues. Trimming left V 5 bases short and J 0 bases short, with 13 bases between. The CDR3 DNA follows: TGCAGTGCTTTTACCGGACAGCTGAACACTGAAGCTTTCTTT. Its protein product is CSAFTGQLNTEAFF.

This clonotype was detected many times. V and J are TRBV15 and TRBJ2-7, with 11 bases matching TRBD2. V shed 3 bases, J shed 6 bases, and the junction held 7 bases outside the gene matches. The germline V gene has CDR1 LNHNV and CDR2 YYDKDF (reference sequence). There are 15 residues in the CDR3. CDR3 protein: CATSRRLAGTIEQYF. The CDR3 DNA reads as TGTGCCACCAGCAGGAGACTAGCGGGAACAATCGAGCAGTACTTC. The full variable domain, rest sourced from reference TRBV15 and TRBJ2-7, is DAMVIQNPRYQVTQFGKPVTLSCSQTLNHNVMYWYQQKSSQAPKLLFHYYDKDFNNEADTPDNFQSRRPNTSFCFLDIRSPGLGDTAMYLCATSRRLAGTIEQYFGPGTRLTVT.

This clonotype appeared many times. The chain joins TRBV20-1 to TRBJ1-6; D is unclear. Trimming took off 0 bases at V and 0 bases at J, with 12 bases between the two ends. This CDR3 has 17 amino acids. Germline loops: CDR1 DFQATT, CDR2 SNEGSKA (reference sequence). CDR3 residues: CSARDYGPSSYNSPLHF. The CDR3 DNA sequence: TGCAGTGCTAGAGATTACGGCCCCAGCTCCTATAATTCACCCCTCCACTTT.

This clonotype has more than one count but fewer than ten. The V gene is TRBV24-1, the J gene TRBJ2-6; possibly TRBD2 for D (6 bases). The V gene lost 4 bases and the J gene lost 4 bases, with 19 bases spanning the gap. Germline assignment: CDR1 KGHDR and CDR2 SFDVKD. The CDR3 sequence is 18 residues long. For the CDR3, the DNA is TGTGCCACCAGTGACCCCGTAGGAGGGCTGTTCGGGGCCAACGTCCTGACTTTC. Its translation is CATSDPVGGLFGANVLTF.

Only a few counts were recorded for this clonotype. Its ends do not fully match the called genes, so a read error is possible. This chain connects TRBV7-8 to TRBJ1-2; D call uncertain. Germline CDR1 and CDR2: SGHVS and FQNEAQ. The CDR3 is made up of 14 amino acids. CDR3 sequence: CVSSLAGFGYGYTF. Written as DNA, the CDR3 is TGTGTCAGCAGCTTAGCAGGTTTCGGCTATGGCTACACCTTC.

This clonotype was observed many times. The chain is built from TRBV25-1 and TRBJ2-3; possible D gene TRBD2, 5 bases. Trimming took 2 bases from V and 2 from J, leaving 14 bases between them. The CDR3 sequence is 16 residues long. In germline, CDR1 is MGHDK, CDR2 SYGVNS. CDR3 DNA sequence: TGTGCCAGCAGTGAAGGGCAGCGGCGTAACACAGATACGCAGTATTTT. Its translation: CASSEGQRRNTDTQYF.

There are a few counts of this clonotype. The chain employs TRBV29-1 and TRBJ2-1; 13 nucleotides match TRBD2. Germline CDR1 and CDR2: SQVTM and ANQGSEA. V was clipped by 7 bases and J by 9 bases; unmatched bases: 6. This CDR3 contains 13 residues. The CDR3 DNA follows: TGCAGCGGCGGACTAGCGGGAGCAGTTGAGCAGTTCTTC. It codes for CSGGLAGAVEQFF.

This clonotype was seen more than once but under ten times. J is TRBJ1-5 and V is TRBV7-8, with a weak D call TRBD1 (6 bases). Per the germline V gene, CDR1 is SGHVS and CDR2 is FQNEAQ. CDR3 length: 15 amino acids. Deletions cut 0 bases from V and 5 bases from J, with 11 bases between. This CDR3 is CASSLAGAGDQPQHF. As DNA, the CDR3 is TGTGCCAGCAGCTTAGCCGGGGCAGGGGATCAGCCCCAGCATTTT.

About this clonotype: The CDR3 end shows no conserved phenylalanine or tryptophan, and so a read error is likely. The CDR3: CASSVATDIPGQMETQYV. Written as DNA, the CDR3 is TGTGCCAGCAGCGTAGCTACGGACATACCGGGACAGATGGAGACCCAGTACGTC. The J gene is TRBJ2-5, the V gene TRBV9, with TRBD1 matching over 7 bases. Germline V gene sequence: CDR1 SGDLS, CDR2 YYNGEE. This CDR3 contains 18 residues. After removal of 0 bases from V and 5 bases from J, the junction contained 16 bases not matched to a gene.

This clonotype has just a few counts. The CDR3 spells CASSYGGSSSGNTIYF. CDR3 nucleotide sequence: TGTGCCAGCAGTTACGGGGGATCCTCCTCTGGAAACACCATATATTTT. The chain recombines TRBV6-5 with TRBJ1-3; TRBD1 is a possible D gene (5 bases). V shed 2 bases and J shed 0 bases, with 11 bases lying between them. This CDR3 spans 16 amino acids. Germline V CDR1 and CDR2: MNHEY, SVGAGI.